Following are 32 T cell receptor beta chains from one sample sequenced in a study of T cell changes during pregnancy in multiple sclerosis. TCRdb's table, derived via immunoSEQ multiplex PCR, lists solely in-frame clones and lacks some. This sample has some 60,000 clones, with approximately 90% found just once. The starting material was peripheral blood, obtained in the third trimester of pregnancy. The receptor source for this set is a female donor in good health, enrolled as a control in a pregnancy study.

The rearrangement joins TRBV29-1 to TRBJ1-1; D remains unclear. The CDR3 consists of 14 residues. The germline V gene encodes CDR1 SQVTM and CDR2 ANQGSEA. V dropped 1 base and J dropped 0 bases, with 9 bases sitting between them. CDR3 DNA sequence: TGCAGCGTTGAAGTCCACAGAATGAACACTGAAGCTTTCTTT. It specifies CSVEVHRMNTEAFF.

The chain combines TRBV5-1 with TRBJ1-1, with D perhaps TRBD1 (5 bases). The V and J ends lost 0 bases and 1 base respectively, with 7 bases between them. The CDR3 runs to 14 residues. The V gene's germline CDR1 is SGHRS and CDR2 YFSETQ. The CDR3, as DNA: TGCGCCAGCAGCTTGGAAGGGGCGAACACTGAAGCTTTCTTT. This encodes CASSLEGANTEAFF.

The gene calls are TRBV18 and TRBJ2-7; 10 bases fit TRBD2. Germline V gives CDR1 KGHSH, CDR2 LQKENI. V lost 4 bases, J lost 4 bases, and 4 bases stayed unmatched. This CDR3 has 14 residues. CDR3: CASSLAGGPYEQYF. CDR3 nucleotide sequence: TGTGCCAGCTCACTAGCGGGAGGCCCGTACGAGCAGTACTTC.

Ten or more counts support this clone. The chain combines TRBV7-2 with TRBJ1-1; 9 bases fit TRBD1. The germline V gene has CDR1 SGHTA and CDR2 FQGNSA. The length of the CDR3 is 16 residues. J lost 2 bases, V lost 5 bases, and 9 bases had no gene match. The CDR3 is CASSPKGQGLNTEAFF. Here the CDR3 DNA reads TGTGCCAGCAGCCCAAAGGGACAGGGATTAAACACTGAAGCTTTCTTT.

This clone has only one observation. V is TRBV13 and J is TRBJ1-3; D is ambiguous. This CDR3 comprises 14 residues. The V end lost 6 bases, the J end lost 4 bases, and 13 bases lay between the germline ends. Germline CDR1 is PRHDT and CDR2 is FYEKMQ (reference sequence). CDR3 sequence: CASSSRTRGNTIYF. For the CDR3, the DNA is TGTGCCAGCAGTTCACGGACTCGCGGAAACACCATATATTTT.

V and J are TRBV19 and TRBJ1-5; 9 nucleotides align to TRBD1. The CDR3 sequence is 16 residues long. J gave up 6 bases and V 4 bases, and 10 bases lay outside the gene matches. Germline V gene data show CDR1 as LNHDA and CDR2 as SQIVND (reference sequence). The CDR3 here is CASSTAAGTGSQPQHF. The CDR3 DNA sequence: TGTGCCAGTAGTACAGCGGCGGGGACAGGGAGTCAGCCCCAGCATTTT.

V gene TRBV5-4 combines with J gene TRBJ1-2; weak D call: TRBD1 (6 bases). The CDR3 is 15 residues long. Germline CDR1 and CDR2: SGHNT and YYREEE (reference sequence). V lost 1 base to trimming and J lost 4 bases, with 14 bases between them. CDR3 DNA sequence: TGTGCCAGCAGCTTGTCGGCAGGGGACGGCTATGGCTACACCTTC. Protein product: CASSLSAGDGYGYTF.

The genes are TRBV6-6 and TRBJ2-7, with D possibly being TRBD2 (5 bases). V lost 5 bases to trimming and J lost 3 bases, with 14 bases between them. This CDR3 has 14 residues. Germline CDR1 and CDR2: MNHNY and SVGAGI (reference sequence). The CDR3 nucleotides read TGTGCCAGCAGTGTCCTACCGGGGTACTACGAGCAGTACTTC. Translating gives CASSVLPGYYEQYF.

This clone has a handful of counts. The CDR3 sequence: CASGLGQGNQPQHF. CDR3 nucleotide sequence: TGTGCTAGTGGTCTGGGACAGGGCAATCAGCCCCAGCATTTT. The chain combines TRBV12-5 with TRBJ1-5, with TRBD1 identical over 8 bases. J lost 2 bases, V lost 5 bases, and 2 bases had no gene match. Germline V gene sequence: CDR1 LGHNT, CDR2 FRNRAP. CDR3 length equals 14 residues.

The sample holds one count of this clone. The chain links TRBV4-2 to TRBJ2-4; D is unresolved. From germline, CDR1 is LGHNA and CDR2 YNFKEQ. The CDR3 extends over 11 amino acids. V was clipped by 0 bases and J by 10 bases, with 4 bases between them. The CDR3 sequence is CASSQDKIQYF. CDR3 nucleotide sequence: TGTGCCAGCAGCCAAGATAAAATTCAGTACTTC.

The chain carries TRBV7-3 and TRBJ1-5; TRBD1 matches 7 bases. Germline V gene lookup returns CDR1 SGHTA and CDR2 FQGTGA. Trimming removed 5 bases from V and 0 bases from J; junction bases left unmatched: 7. The CDR3 runs to 16 residues. The CDR3 sequence is CASSPLRGNSNQPQHF. In DNA form, the CDR3 reads TGTGCCAGCAGCCCACTCAGGGGGAATAGCAATCAGCCCCAGCATTTT.

This chain joins TRBV10-3 and TRBJ2-5; perhaps TRBD2 as D (5 bases). The CDR3 sequence is 15 residues long. V lost 0 bases, J lost 5 bases, and 13 bases lay in between. Germline lookup yields CDR1 ENHRY and CDR2 SYGVKD. In DNA form, the CDR3 reads TGTGCCATCAGTGAGTCTTCGGGATTAGGGGAGACCCAGTACTTC. It specifies CAISESSGLGETQYF.

A single count supports this clone. This chain uses TRBV30 with TRBJ1-4; D unclear. CDR3 length: 12 residues. Germline CDR1 and CDR2: GTSNPN and SVGIG (reference sequence). V was clipped by 3 bases and J by 5 bases, with 7 bases between them. The CDR3 DNA is TGTGCCTGGAGCCCGGAGAATGAAAAACTGTTTTTT. It specifies CAWSPENEKLFF.

The sample holds one count of this clone. The chain links TRBV6-5 to TRBJ2-1; 8 positions agree with TRBD2. The trim removed 9 bases at V and 3 bases at J, leaving 10 bases unmatched. CDR1 and CDR2 from the germline V gene are MNHEY and SVGAGI. This CDR3 comprises 15 residues. DNA for the CDR3: TGTGCCAGTAGCTCTCCGGGACTAGACTACAATGAGCAGTTCTTC. Residues: CASSSPGLDYNEQFF.

The chain employs TRBV7-3 and TRBJ2-3, with a possible D match to TRBD1 (6 bases). Germline-derived CDR1 and CDR2 are SGHTA and FQGTGA. The CDR3 is 13 amino acids. The V and J ends lost 4 bases and 5 bases respectively, with 10 bases between them. The CDR3 region is CASSSQGRDTQYF. CDR3 coding DNA: TGTGCCAGCAGCTCCCAGGGGCGAGATACGCAGTATTTT.

J is TRBJ2-1 and V is TRBV7-2; 14 bases are shared with TRBD2. The CDR3 consists of 18 residues. Germline V gene sequence: CDR1 SGHTA, CDR2 FQGNSA. After removal of 3 bases from V and 3 bases from J, the junction contained 7 bases not matched to a gene. CDR3 residues: CASSLWTSGRYYYNEQFF. The CDR3 DNA reads as TGTGCCAGCAGCTTGTGGACTAGCGGGAGGTACTACTACAATGAGCAGTTCTTC.

This clone showed up just a few times. This rearrangement joins TRBV30 to TRBJ1-1; 7 nucleotides line up with TRBD1. The CDR3 is 14 residues long. The germline gives CDR1 GTSNPN, CDR2 SVGIG (reference sequence). V was pared by 2 bases and J by 7 bases, with 10 bases of the junction left unmatched. CDR3 region: CAWSKSRGQSEAFF. Here the CDR3 DNA reads TGTGCCTGGAGTAAATCGAGGGGGCAAAGTGAAGCTTTCTTT.

This clone was observed a few times. V is TRBV27 and J is TRBJ1-1; 7 positions match TRBD1. This CDR3 comprises 12 residues. Trimming took 6 bases from V and 8 from J; bases not matched to a gene: 6. CDR1 and CDR2 from the germline V gene are MNHEY and SMNVEV (reference sequence). CDR3 nucleotide sequence: TGTGCCAGCAGCACAGGGGCCGCCGAAGCTTTCTTT. It specifies CASSTGAAEAFF.

Comments on this clone: Mismatch with germline at one junction end may stem from a read error. The chain employs TRBV5-6 and TRBJ2-3; 14 bases line up with TRBD2. From germline, CDR1 is SGHDT and CDR2 YYEEEE. The CDR3 loop spans 13 amino acids. In nucleotides, the CDR3 is TGTGCCAGCAGCCCGGGGACTAGCGGGAGTAAGCGTTTT. Protein sequence: CASSPGTSGSKRF.

The rearrangement links TRBV29-1 to TRBJ1-3; no reliable D call. Per germline, CDR1 SQVTM and CDR2 ANQGSEA. This CDR3 region has 12 residues. V was clipped by 4 bases and J by 4 bases, with 8 bases between them. CDR3 loop: CSVVRGGNTIYF. CDR3 nucleotide sequence: TGCAGCGTTGTCCGCGGGGGAAACACCATATATTTT.

This chain connects TRBV28 to TRBJ1-4; D gene uncertain. This CDR3 region has 11 residues. From germline, CDR1 is MDHEN and CDR2 SYDVKM. The V and J ends lost 3 bases and 8 bases respectively, with 4 bases between them. CDR3 loop: CASSFGEKLFF. The CDR3 DNA is TGTGCCAGCAGTTTCGGGGAAAAACTGTTTTTT.

The chain links TRBV7-9 to TRBJ2-7; D gene uncertain. CDR3 length: 12 amino acids. The V end was cut by 3 bases, the J end by 3 bases, with 6 bases between. In germline, CDR1 is SEHNR, CDR2 FQNEAQ (reference sequence). The CDR3 DNA reads TGTGCCAGCAGCTTGAGAAGCTACGAGCAGTACTTC. Protein product: CASSLRSYEQYF. Together with reference TRBV7-9 and TRBJ2-7, the CDR3 gives the full variable domain: DTGVSQNPRHKITKRGQNVTFRCDPISEHNRLYWYRQTLGQGPEFLTYFQNEAQLEKSRLLSDRFSAERPKGSFSTLEIQRTEQGDSAMYLCASSLRSYEQYFGPGTRLTVT.

V usage is TRBV29-1 and J usage is TRBJ1-1, with D maybe TRBD1 (6 bases). V lost 2 bases, J lost 1 base, and 8 bases lay in between. The CDR3 contains 13 residues. Germline CDR1 and CDR2: SQVTM and ANQGSEA. The CDR3, as DNA: TGCAGCGTTGAACAGGGGACGAACACTGAAGCTTTCTTT. It codes for CSVEQGTNTEAFF.

This clone was found once. The chain combines TRBV4-3 with TRBJ1-1; D is perhaps TRBD1 (5 bases). The V and J ends lost 4 bases and 4 bases respectively, with 13 bases between them. The germline V gene has CDR1 LGHNA and CDR2 YSLEER. The CDR3 is 14 residues long. CDR3 protein: CASSRRGEGTEAFF. CDR3 nucleotide sequence: TGCGCCAGCAGCCGCCGGGGGGAGGGCACTGAAGCTTTCTTT.

The rearrangement joins TRBV5-4 to TRBJ2-6; tentatively, D is TRBD2 (6 bases). V gave up 0 bases and J gave up 0 bases, with 13 bases separating them. Germline values: CDR1 SGHNT, CDR2 YYREEE (reference sequence). The CDR3 extends over 18 amino acids. CDR3 sequence reads: CASSLGGLTLSGANVLTF. CDR3 bases: TGTGCCAGCAGCTTGGGGGGACTGACTCTCTCTGGGGCCAACGTCCTGACTTTC.

The rearrangement links TRBV2 to TRBJ2-2, with 10 bases fitting TRBD1. The CDR3 contains 13 residues. CDR1 and CDR2 from the germline V gene are SNHLY and FYNNEI. The V and J ends lost 6 bases and 6 bases, in that order; junction bases with no gene match: 1. The CDR3 region is CASSGQGAGELFF. The CDR3 DNA reads as TGTGCCAGCAGCGGACAGGGGGCCGGGGAGCTGTTTTTT.

This chain uses TRBV6-6 with TRBJ2-1; weak D call: TRBD2 (6 bases). Germline CDR1 is MNHNY and CDR2 is SVGAGI (reference sequence). This CDR3 spans 15 amino acids. The V and J ends lost 6 bases and 0 bases respectively, with 12 bases between them. This CDR3 is CASSLGRGSYNEQFF. CDR3 coding DNA: TGTGCCAGCAGCCTGGGGCGGGGCTCCTACAATGAGCAGTTCTTC.

The gene calls are TRBV19 and TRBJ1-4; possible D gene TRBD1, 6 bases. CDR1 is LNHDA, CDR2 SQIVND, per germline (reference sequence). V was shortened by 5 bases and J by 7 bases, with 17 bases between the two germline ends. The CDR3 runs 15 residues. The chain's CDR3 is CASSGLKGELEKLFF. DNA of the CDR3: TGTGCCAGTAGTGGGTTAAAGGGGGAGCTTGAAAAACTGTTTTTT. Full variable domain (remainder filled in from reference TRBV19 and TRBJ1-4): DGGITQSPKYLFRKEGQNVTLSCEQNLNHDAMYWYRQDPGQGLRLIYYSQIVNDFQKGDIAEGYSVSREKKESFPLTVTSAQKNPTAFYLCASSGLKGELEKLFFGSGTQLSVL.

The V call is TRBV29-1, the J call TRBJ1-2; possibly TRBD1 for D (6 bases). CDR3 size: 13 residues. V was trimmed by 6 bases and J by 9 bases, leaving 20 bases between them. Germline V gene lookup returns CDR1 SQVTM and CDR2 ANQGSEA. The CDR3 spells CSVRGGVGYSYTF. The CDR3 region has the DNA TGCAGCGTGAGAGGGGGTGTAGGATATAGCTACACCTTC.

CDR3 sequence reads: CASSEPGEQFF. As DNA, the CDR3 is TGTGCCAGTAGCGAGCCCGGTGAGCAGTTCTTC. V is TRBV19 and J is TRBJ2-1; D remains unclear. The V end lost 6 bases, the J end lost 9 bases, and 9 bases lay between the germline ends. The germline V gene encodes CDR1 LNHDA and CDR2 SQIVND (reference sequence). There are 11 residues in the CDR3.

As concerns this clone: One end of the junction fails to match germline, which may point to a read error. The J gene is TRBJ1-5, the V gene TRBV19, with 7 bases identical to TRBD1. Germline lookup yields CDR1 LNHDA and CDR2 SQIVND (reference sequence). This CDR3 is 17 amino acids long. The CDR3 reads CASNGNQGGHVNRPQHF. The CDR3 nucleotides are TGTGCCAGTAATGGAAATCAGGGGGGCCACGTCAATCGGCCCCAGCATTTT.

This clone was found once. This chain uses TRBV4-1 with TRBJ2-5, with D maybe TRBD1 (5 bases). This CDR3 has 16 residues. Germline V gene sequence: CDR1 MGHRA, CDR2 YSYEKL. Trimming cost V 3 bases and J 2 bases, with 16 bases left between them. CDR3 coding DNA: TGCGCCAGCAGCCAGGCAGGGATGGCAATTCAAGAGACCCAGTACTTC. Its protein product is CASSQAGMAIQETQYF.